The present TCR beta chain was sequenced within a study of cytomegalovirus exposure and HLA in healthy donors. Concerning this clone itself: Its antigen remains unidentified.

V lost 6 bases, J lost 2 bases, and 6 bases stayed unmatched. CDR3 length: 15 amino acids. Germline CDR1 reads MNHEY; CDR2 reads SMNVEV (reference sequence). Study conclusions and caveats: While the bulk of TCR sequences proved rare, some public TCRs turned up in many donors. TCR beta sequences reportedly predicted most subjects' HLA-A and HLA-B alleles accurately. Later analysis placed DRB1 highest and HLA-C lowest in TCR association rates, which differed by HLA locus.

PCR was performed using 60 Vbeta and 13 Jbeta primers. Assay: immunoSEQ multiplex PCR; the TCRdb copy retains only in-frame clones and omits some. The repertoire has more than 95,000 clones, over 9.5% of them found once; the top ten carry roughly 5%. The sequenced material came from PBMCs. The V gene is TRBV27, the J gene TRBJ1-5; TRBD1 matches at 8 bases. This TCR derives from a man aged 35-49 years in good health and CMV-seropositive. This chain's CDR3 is CASSRGTGGNQPQHF. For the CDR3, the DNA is TGTGCCAGCAGCCGTGGGACAGGCGGCAATCAGCCCCAGCATTTT.